These 24 T cell receptor beta chains originate from one sample sequenced in a study of preoperative IRX-2 immunotherapy in early breast cancer. Data came from immunoSEQ multiplex PCR; TCRdb stores just in-frame clones and leaves some out. The sample holds over 25,000 clones; 70% to 90% are singletons and the top ten take approximately 1.5%. Treatment in this sample: preoperative locoregional IRX-2 cytokine immunotherapy. The starting material was lymph node tissue, obtained after IRX-2 immunotherapy. The receptors here all came from a human donor with breast cancer.

V gene TRBV18 combines with J gene TRBJ1-5; D is undetermined. Trimming removed 2 bases at V and 0 bases at J, with 5 bases between. The length of the CDR3 is 14 residues. The V gene's germline CDR1 is KGHSH and CDR2 LQKENI. The chain's CDR3 is CASSPSVSNQPQHF. The CDR3 nucleotides are TGTGCCAGCTCACCATCAGTTAGCAATCAGCCCCAGCATTTT.

The CDR3 DNA reads as TGCGCCAGCAGCCTGGGGACAGGGCGGGAAAAACTGTTTTTT. It is translated as CASSLGTGREKLFF. The rearrangement uses TRBV5-1 and TRBJ1-4; the match to TRBD1 covers 9 bases. CDR3 length: 14 amino acids. Germline CDR1 is SGHRS and CDR2 is YFSETQ. After removal of 4 bases from V and 8 bases from J, the junction contained 6 bases not matched to a gene.

The rearrangement uses TRBV30 and TRBJ1-3, with unresolved D. Trimming stripped 5 bases from V and 0 bases from J, with 5 bases between. The germline V gene encodes CDR1 GTSNPN and CDR2 SVGIG (reference sequence). The CDR3 length is 12 residues. The CDR3 DNA follows: TGTGCCTGGTGTTCCTCTGGAAACACCATATATTTT. Its translation is CAWCSSGNTIYF.

This rearrangement joins TRBV6-1 to TRBJ2-7, with TRBD1 identical over 8 bases. With 0 bases clipped from V and 4 bases from J, the junction kept 5 bases outside the gene matches. This CDR3 has 15 amino acids. Germline CDR1 reads MNHNS; CDR2 reads SASEGT. For the CDR3, the DNA is TGTGCCAGCAGTGAAGCGGGACAGGTTCTTTACGAGCAGTACGTC. This translates into CASSEAGQVLYEQYV.

Remarks on this clone: An end of the junction differs from the germline gene, which may be a read error. The chain carries TRBV11-3 and TRBJ1-4; D is ambiguous. The CDR3 is 14 amino acids. CDR1 is SGHNT and CDR2 is YENEEA in the germline V gene. The CDR3 loop reads CTSSFGRTYEKLFF. CDR3 sequence (DNA): TGTACCAGCAGCTTCGGCAGGACCTATGAAAAACTGTTTTTT.

The CDR3 DNA sequence: TGTGCCAGCAGTTACTCGCCAGGGCAAGAACGTGGAGAGACCCAGTACTTC. Residues: CASSYSPGQERGETQYF. J is TRBJ2-5 and V is TRBV6-8; weak D call: TRBD1 (5 bases). CDR3 length: 17 amino acids. V was clipped by 0 bases and J by 4 bases, with 18 bases between them. Germline loops: CDR1 MNHGY, CDR2 SAAAGT.

The V gene is TRBV30, the J gene TRBJ2-2; D is possibly TRBD2 (5 bases). V dropped 0 bases and J dropped 4 bases, with 12 bases sitting between them. Germline loops: CDR1 GTSNPN, CDR2 SVGIG (reference sequence). The CDR3 contains 15 residues. For the CDR3, the DNA is TGTGCCTGGAGTGTACTCTCAGGACTCACCGGGGAGCTGTTTTTT. This codes for CAWSVLSGLTGELFF.

V usage is TRBV19 and J usage is TRBJ1-1; D might be TRBD1 (5 bases). The germline V gene encodes CDR1 LNHDA and CDR2 SQIVND (reference sequence). There are 15 residues in the CDR3. Deletions cut 1 base from V and 1 base from J, with 10 bases between. CDR3 in DNA: TGTGCCAGTAGTATAGCCGGGACGAGGAACACTGAAGCTTTCTTT. This codes for CASSIAGTRNTEAFF.

The chain has TRBV11-3 and TRBJ2-7; tentatively, D is TRBD1 or TRBD2 (6 bases each). CDR1 SGHNT and CDR2 YENEEA come from the germline V gene. This CDR3 contains 15 residues. Trimming removed 2 bases at V and 0 bases at J, with 11 bases between. The chain's CDR3 is CASSLIGGSSYEQYF. In DNA form, the CDR3 reads TGTGCCAGCAGCTTAATAGGGGGGAGCTCCTACGAGCAGTACTTC.

The V call is TRBV5-1, the J call TRBJ2-3, with 9 bases that match TRBD2. The ends lost 0 bases at V and 6 bases at J; junction bases unmatched: 2. Germline values: CDR1 SGHRS, CDR2 YFSETQ. The CDR3 runs 14 residues. CDR3 coding DNA: TGCGCCAGCAGCTTGGTGCGGGGGGGTGATACGCAGTATTTT. This codes for CASSLVRGGDTQYF.

This chain links TRBV10-1 with TRBJ2-2; 7 bases map to TRBD2. J lost 4 bases, V lost 4 bases, and 6 bases had no gene match. Germline loops: CDR1 WNHNN, CDR2 SYGVQD (reference sequence). The CDR3 loop spans 15 amino acids. CDR3: CASSAGGVSTGELFF. The CDR3 bases are TGCGCCAGCAGTGCGGGGGGAGTGAGCACCGGGGAGCTGTTTTTT.

The chain combines TRBV5-1 with TRBJ1-1; D gene unclear. This CDR3 is 14 amino acids long. V dropped 7 bases and J dropped 2 bases, with 15 bases sitting between them. Germline values: CDR1 SGHRS, CDR2 YFSETQ. CDR3 in amino acids: CASSPEVYNTEAFF. CDR3 DNA: TGCGCCAGCTCACCGGAGGTATACAACACTGAAGCTTTCTTT.

J is TRBJ1-2 and V is TRBV18; D is ambiguous. V gave up 2 bases and J gave up 3 bases, with 10 bases separating them. Germline CDR1 reads KGHSH; CDR2 reads LQKENI. CDR3 length: 14 residues. Here the CDR3 reads CASSPGGTYYGYTF. The CDR3, as DNA: TGTGCCAGCTCACCAGGCGGCACCTACTATGGCTACACCTTC.

The rearrangement uses TRBV6-1 and TRBJ1-6; D perhaps matches TRBD1 (6 bases). Trimming took off 6 bases at V and 4 bases at J, with 10 bases between the two ends. The CDR3 has 14 residues. Germline lookup yields CDR1 MNHNS and CDR2 SASEGT. The CDR3: CASREQGYNSPLHF. The CDR3 nucleotides read TGTGCCAGCAGAGAACAGGGTTATAATTCACCCCTCCACTTT.

This clone was recorded once. The DNA of the CDR3 is TGTGCCAGTAGTCTGGACAGGAGCTCCTACAATGAGCAGTTCTTC. Translation gives CASSLDRSSYNEQFF. The chain is built from TRBV19 and TRBJ2-1; 7 bases agree with TRBD1. Germline CDR1 and CDR2: LNHDA and SQIVND (reference sequence). V shed 5 bases, J shed 0 bases, and the junction held 4 bases outside the gene matches. The CDR3 has 15 residues.

This rearrangement joins TRBV19 to TRBJ2-5; 8 nucleotides match TRBD1. The length of the CDR3 is 13 residues. Germline-derived CDR1 and CDR2 are LNHDA and SQIVND (reference sequence). The V segment lost 7 bases and the J segment 4 bases; nucleotides outside the gene matches: 5. CDR3 DNA: TGTGCCAGTAATCACGGACAGGGAGAGACCCAGTACTTC. Translating it yields CASNHGQGETQYF.

The CDR3 coding sequence is TGTGCCAGTAGTATAATGAGTAGGGGACTAGCTAGGGATGAGCAGTTCTTC. It specifies CASSIMSRGLARDEQFF. The chain joins TRBV19 to TRBJ2-1, with 9 bases fitting TRBD2. Germline CDR1 is LNHDA and CDR2 is SQIVND (reference sequence). This CDR3 has 17 amino acids. Unmatched junction bases numbered 13, after V lost 2 bases and J lost 8 bases.

This clone came up once. V usage is TRBV28 and J usage is TRBJ1-5; D uncertain. Trimming pared 6 bases from V and 1 base from J, leaving 16 bases between. Germline CDR1 and CDR2: MDHEN and SYDVKM. This CDR3 region has 16 residues. CDR3 residues: CASSSSGVSSNQPQHF. In DNA, the CDR3 is TGTGCCAGCAGCTCAAGTGGGGTTTCGAGCAATCAGCCCCAGCATTTT.

The chain recombines TRBV29-1 with TRBJ1-3; D is perhaps TRBD1 (5 bases). The CDR3 is 12 residues long. V was shortened by 8 bases and J by 4 bases, with 12 bases between the two germline ends. In germline, CDR1 is SQVTM, CDR2 ANQGSEA. CDR3 in amino acids: CSFRGTGNTIYF. The CDR3 nucleotides read TGCAGCTTCCGGGGGACCGGAAACACCATATATTTT.

J is TRBJ1-5 and V is TRBV6-8; unclear D gene. CDR1 MNHGY and CDR2 SAAAGT come from the germline V gene. The V end lost 5 bases, the J end lost 1 base, and 12 bases lay between the germline ends. The CDR3 has 15 amino acids. CDR3 DNA sequence: TGTGCCAGCAGTGATGTGCTCGGGAGCAATCAGCCCCAGCATTTT. Protein: CASSDVLGSNQPQHF.

This sequence joins TRBV6-8 and TRBJ2-7; D is perhaps TRBD1 or TRBD2 (5 bases each). Germline CDR1 and CDR2: MNHGY and SAAAGT. Deletions cut 9 bases from V and 3 bases from J, with 18 bases between. The CDR3 contains 14 residues. The DNA for the CDR3 is TGTGCCAGGGGGGACGGGACCCGGATCTACGAGCAGTACGTC. This gives the protein CARGDGTRIYEQYV.

The V and J genes are TRBV5-1 and TRBJ1-2, with D unresolved. V was trimmed by 0 bases and J by 9 bases, leaving 21 bases between them. Germline V gene data show CDR1 as SGHRS and CDR2 as YFSETQ. The CDR3 sequence is 16 residues long. CDR3 bases: TGCGCCAGCAGCTTGGCCGGGGAGGGCGCTTTGAGTCGCTACACCTTC. Translation gives CASSLAGEGALSRYTF.

The V and J genes are TRBV10-2 and TRBJ1-1; tentative D call: TRBD1 (6 bases). The CDR3 consists of 15 residues. Germline V lookup: CDR1 WSHSY, CDR2 SAAADI. The V end lost 6 bases, the J end lost 1 base, and 15 bases lay between the germline ends. CDR3 in DNA: TGCGCCAGCAGCCGGGACATCCTGCCGAACACTGAAGCTTTCTTT. It encodes CASSRDILPNTEAFF.

The chain recombines TRBV14 with TRBJ2-1; 11 bases line up with TRBD2. Germline values: CDR1 SGHDN, CDR2 FVKESK. This CDR3 region has 19 residues. With V trimmed by 1 base and J by 9 bases, 17 bases remained unmatched. The CDR3 loop reads CASSQVQGVAGGYLGEQFF. The CDR3 DNA follows: TGTGCCAGCAGCCAAGTTCAGGGAGTAGCGGGGGGGTATCTTGGTGAGCAGTTCTTC.